These T cell receptor beta chains were read from a single sample in a study of cytomegalovirus exposure and HLA in healthy donors. Method: immunoSEQ multiplex PCR; TCRdb's copy keeps in-frame clones and lacks some. The top ten hold roughly 7% of the sample, which has approximately 130,000 clones, approximately 10% seen once. The sample was PBMCs. All receptors derive from a woman between 35 and 50 years old in good health and CMV-seropositive. Each CDR3 is given with its conserved first and last residue. A D gene is named only where the DNA matches it firmly. Clone size is stated in some rows and not others, as once, few, many or a class when expanded.

V gene	clone size	J gene	D gene	CDR3 protein	CDR3 DNA
TRBV9	NA	TRBJ1-1	NA	CASSVEGRASEAFF	TGTGCCAGCAGCGTAGAGGGGAGGGCTTCAGAAGCTTTCTTT
TRBV6-1	NA	TRBJ2-5	NA	CASSLVTETQYF	TGTGCCAGCAGTCTAGTCACAGAGACCCAGTACTTC
TRBV18	NA	TRBJ2-5	NA	CASSGQPQETQYF	TGTGCCAGCTCCGGACAGCCCCAAGAGACCCAGTACTTC
TRBV10-3	few	TRBJ1-3	NA	CAISDLTGPSGNTIYF	TGTGCCATCAGTGATTTGACAGGACCCTCTGGAAACACCATATATTTT
TRBV19	few	TRBJ1-2	NA	CASSIQVEYGYTF	TGTGCCAGTAGTATACAGGTAGAATATGGCTACACCTTC
TRBV6-5	few	TRBJ1-2	NA	CASRVRASYGYTF	TGTGCCAGCAGAGTCAGGGCGAGCTATGGCTACACCTTC
TRBV7-6	few	TRBJ2-5	NA	CASSISGEGETQYF	TGTGCCAGCTCGATTTCAGGGGAGGGAGAGACCCAGTACTTC
TRBV19	NA	TRBJ2-3	TRBD1	CASSPGQGTDTQYF	TGTGCCAGTAGCCCGGGACAGGGTACAGATACGCAGTATTTT
TRBV2	NA	TRBJ1-4	NA	CASSEETGLELFF	TGTGCCAGCAGTGAAGAAACAGGGTTAGAACTGTTTTTT
TRBV9	few	TRBJ2-5	NA	CASSVVGGETQYF	TGTGCCAGCAGCGTAGTGGGGGGAGAGACCCAGTACTTC
TRBV5-1	NA	TRBJ2-2	NA	CASSLEGRNTGELFF	TGCGCCAGCAGCTTGGAAGGGAGAAACACCGGGGAGCTGTTTTTT
TRBV27	NA	TRBJ1-5	NA	CASSLVGEVNQPQHF	TGTGCCAGCAGTTTAGTAGGGGAGGTGAATCAGCCCCAGCATTTT
TRBV9	NA	TRBJ2-5	TRBD2	CASSDLGLPRQETQYF	TGTGCCAGCAGCGACCTGGGACTACCACGCCAAGAGACCCAGTACTTC
TRBV7-9	NA	TRBJ1-2	NA	CASSPGRGLRGYTF	TGTGCCAGCAGCCCCGGCAGGGGTCTTCGCGGCTACACCTTC
TRBV7-8	few	TRBJ1-2	NA	CASSLARVNYGYTF	TGTGCCAGCAGCTTAGCCAGGGTCAACTATGGCTACACCTTC
TRBV6-1	NA	TRBJ1-1	NA	CASTSGGTDTEAFF	TGTGCCAGCACCTCTGGGGGGACGGACACTGAAGCTTTCTTT
TRBV4-1	many	TRBJ1-6	NA	CASSQDQGTGSPLHF	TGCGCCAGCAGCCAAGATCAGGGTACGGGTTCACCCCTCCACTTT
TRBV7-2	few	TRBJ1-2	TRBD1	CASSGGQGASANYGYTF	TGTGCCAGCAGCGGCGGACAGGGGGCTTCAGCTAACTATGGCTACACCTTC
TRBV7-2	few	TRBJ2-2	NA	CASTLPTYAGELFF	TGTGCCAGCACCCTACCCACCTACGCCGGGGAGCTGTTTTTT
TRBV5-4	few	TRBJ1-6	NA	CASSLARVNSPLHF	TGTGCCAGCAGCTTGGCCAGGGTCAATTCACCCCTCCACTTT
TRBV6-6	few	TRBJ2-7	NA	CASSPGEYVSYEQYF	TGTGCCAGCAGTCCCGGGGAATACGTCTCCTACGAGCAGTACTTC
TRBV5-4	NA	TRBJ2-5	NA	CASSWHEETQYF	TGTGCCAGCAGCTGGCATGAAGAGACCCAGTACTTC
TRBV27	few	TRBJ2-1	TRBD1	CASRPGQPYNEQFF	TGTGCCAGCAGACCGGGACAGCCCTACAATGAGCAGTTCTTC
TRBV19	NA	TRBJ1-1	TRBD1	CASSITMTGPISF	TGTGCCAGTAGTATCACGATGACAGGGCCCATTTCCTTT
TRBV5-6	NA	TRBJ2-2	TRBD1	CASSLPTGSNTGELFF	TGTGCCAGCAGCTTGCCGACAGGGTCGAACACCGGGGAGCTGTTTTTT
TRBV6-1	few	TRBJ1-2	NA	CASSRSGDYGYTF	TGTGCCAGCAGTCGTTCGGGGGACTATGGCTACACCTTC
TRBV18	NA	TRBJ2-5	NA	CASSPQIQETQYF	TGTGCCAGCTCACCGCAGATTCAAGAGACCCAGTACTTC
TRBV19	NA	TRBJ1-5	NA	CASSIDRGAGWNQPQHF	TGTGCCAGTAGTATAGATCGGGGGGCAGGTTGGAATCAGCCCCAGCATTTT
TRBV7-2	few	TRBJ2-6	NA	CASSLEGKGRLSGANVLTF	TGTGCCAGCAGCTTAGAGGGGAAGGGAAGGCTTTCTGGGGCCAACGTCCTGACTTTC
TRBV5-1	NA	TRBJ1-4	TRBD1	CASSRQGAFGEEKLFF	TGCGCCAGCAGTAGACAGGGCGCCTTTGGAGAAGAAAAACTGTTTTTT
TRBV19	NA	TRBJ1-5	TRBD1	CASSIGSGGTQPQHF	TGTGCCAGTAGTATCGGGTCAGGGGGAACTCAGCCCCAGCATTTT
TRBV27	few	TRBJ2-5	NA	CASGSRRQETQYF	TGTGCCAGCGGTAGCAGACGCCAAGAGACCCAGTACTTC
TRBV9	NA	TRBJ2-1	NA	CASSVGKGVGFNEQFF	TGTGCCAGCAGCGTCGGTAAGGGGGTAGGTTTCAATGAGCAGTTCTTC
TRBV19	NA	TRBJ1-4	NA	CASRVLRGGDEKLFF	TGTGCCAGTAGAGTCTTGAGAGGGGGAGACGAAAAACTGTTTTTT
TRBV2	few	TRBJ1-2	NA	CASSRDKPYGYTF	TGTGCCAGCAGCCGGGACAAACCCTATGGCTACACCTTC
TRBV10-3	few	TRBJ1-1	NA	CAISQTGPTEAFF	TGTGCCATCAGTCAGACAGGACCTACAGAAGCTTTCTTT
TRBV7-9	NA	TRBJ2-7	TRBD1	CASSLGTGSYEQYF	TGTGCCAGCAGCCTAGGGACAGGCTCCTACGAGCAGTACTTC
TRBV29-1	few	TRBJ1-2	NA	CSVDLGKGNGYTF	TGCAGCGTAGACCTCGGGAAAGGGAATGGCTACACCTTC
TRBV19	few	TRBJ1-1	NA	CASKERMNTEAFF	TGTGCCAGTAAGGAGAGGATGAACACTGAAGCTTTCTTT
TRBV6-6	few	TRBJ1-2	NA	CASRGRNYGYTF	TGTGCCAGTAGAGGAAGGAACTATGGCTACACCTTC
TRBV29-1	NA	TRBJ1-1	NA	CSARQGTNTEAFF	TGCAGCGCCAGGCAGGGGACGAACACTGAAGCTTTCTTT
TRBV7-9	few	TRBJ1-4	TRBD1	CASSRGQGGEKLFF	TGTGCCAGCAGCCGGGGACAGGGGGGAGAAAAACTGTTTTTT